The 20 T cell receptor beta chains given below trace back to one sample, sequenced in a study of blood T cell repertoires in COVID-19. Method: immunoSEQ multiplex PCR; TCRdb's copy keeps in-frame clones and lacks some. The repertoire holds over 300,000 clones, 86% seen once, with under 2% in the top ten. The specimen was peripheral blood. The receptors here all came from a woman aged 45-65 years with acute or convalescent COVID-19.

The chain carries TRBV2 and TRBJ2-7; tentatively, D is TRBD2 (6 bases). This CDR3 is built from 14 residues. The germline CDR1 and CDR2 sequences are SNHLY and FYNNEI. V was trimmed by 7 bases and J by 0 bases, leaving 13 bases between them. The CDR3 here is CASKDGGISYEQYF. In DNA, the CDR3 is TGTGCCAGCAAAGACGGGGGAATCTCCTACGAGCAGTACTTC.

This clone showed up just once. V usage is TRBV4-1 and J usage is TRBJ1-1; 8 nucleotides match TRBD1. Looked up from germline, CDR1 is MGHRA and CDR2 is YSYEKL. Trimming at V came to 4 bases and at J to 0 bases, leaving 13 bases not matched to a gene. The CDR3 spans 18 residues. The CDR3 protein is CASSPQTGAHRLNTEAFF. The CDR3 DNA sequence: TGCGCCAGCAGCCCCCAGACAGGGGCCCACCGGCTGAACACTGAAGCTTTCTTT.

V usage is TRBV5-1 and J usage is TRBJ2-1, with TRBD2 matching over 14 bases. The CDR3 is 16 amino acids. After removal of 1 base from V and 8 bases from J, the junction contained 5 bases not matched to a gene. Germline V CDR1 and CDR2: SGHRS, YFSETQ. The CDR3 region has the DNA TGCGCCAGCAGCTTGCTCGGGACTAGCGGGAGTGATGAGCAGTTCTTC. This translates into CASSLLGTSGSDEQFF.

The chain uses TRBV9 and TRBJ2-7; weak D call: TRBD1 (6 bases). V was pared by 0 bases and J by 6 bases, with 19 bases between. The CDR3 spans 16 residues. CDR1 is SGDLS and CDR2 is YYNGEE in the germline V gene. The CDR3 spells CASSVESAGAPLEQYF. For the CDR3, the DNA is TGTGCCAGCAGCGTAGAATCTGCAGGGGCCCCACTCGAGCAGTACTTC.

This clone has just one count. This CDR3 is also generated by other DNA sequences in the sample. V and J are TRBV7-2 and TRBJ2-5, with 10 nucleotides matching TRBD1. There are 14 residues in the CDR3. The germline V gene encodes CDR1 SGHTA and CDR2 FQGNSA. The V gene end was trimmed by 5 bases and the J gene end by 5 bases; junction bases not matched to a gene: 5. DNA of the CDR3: TGTGCCAGCAGCCGGGACAGGGGACAGGAGACCCAGTACTTC. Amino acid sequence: CASSRDRGQETQYF.

The CDR3 DNA sequence: TGTGCCATTTCTGGACAGTACTATGGCTACACCTTC. The encoded protein is CAISGQYYGYTF. The rearrangement uses TRBV28 and TRBJ1-2; possibly TRBD1 for D (6 bases). Trimming took off 10 bases at V and 3 bases at J, with 12 bases between the two ends. CDR3 length: 12 residues. Germline CDR1 and CDR2: MDHEN and SYDVKM.

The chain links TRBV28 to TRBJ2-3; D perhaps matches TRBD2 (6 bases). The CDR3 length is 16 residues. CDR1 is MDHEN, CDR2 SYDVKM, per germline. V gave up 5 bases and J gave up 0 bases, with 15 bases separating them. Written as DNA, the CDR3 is TGTGCCAGCAGTCGGAGGGGCGGGACGAGCACAGATACGCAGTATTTT. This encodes CASSRRGGTSTDTQYF.

The CDR3 DNA reads TGTGCCAGCAGCCCCGGACCCGCGGGGGGCGGGGAGCTGTTTTTT. Translated: CASSPGPAGGGELFF. V usage is TRBV7-3 and J usage is TRBJ2-2; 8 bases line up with TRBD2. Trimming cost V 5 bases and J 7 bases; bases outside gene matches: 9. The CDR3 is made up of 15 amino acids. Germline V CDR1 and CDR2: SGHTA, FQGTGA. Full variable domain (remainder filled in from reference TRBV7-3 and TRBJ2-2): GAGVSQTPSNKVTEKGKYVELRCDPISGHTALYWYRQSLGQGPEFLIYFQGTGAADDSGLPNDRFFAVRPEGSVSTLKIQRTERGDSAVYLCASSPGPAGGGELFFGEGSRLTVL.

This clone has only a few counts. The CDR3 spells CASSLAPRTGNEKLFF. In nucleotides, the CDR3 is TGCGCCAGCAGCTTGGCCCCCCGGACAGGGAATGAAAAACTGTTTTTT. The chain combines TRBV5-1 with TRBJ1-4; 8 bases match TRBD1. Losses at the gene ends were 0 bases for V and 5 bases for J; bases not matched to a gene: 6. The CDR3 totals 16 residues. The germline V gene encodes CDR1 SGHRS and CDR2 YFSETQ.

This CDR3 reads CASSLDRLGSYTF. CDR3 nucleotides: TGTGCCAGCAGCTTGGACAGGTTGGGGAGCTACACCTTC. J is TRBJ1-2 and V is TRBV5-6, with D perhaps matching TRBD1 (5 bases). Between the trimmed V and J ends, which lost 0 bases and 9 bases, there was a span of 12 bases. CDR1 is SGHDT, CDR2 YYEEEE, per germline. The length of the CDR3 is 13 residues.

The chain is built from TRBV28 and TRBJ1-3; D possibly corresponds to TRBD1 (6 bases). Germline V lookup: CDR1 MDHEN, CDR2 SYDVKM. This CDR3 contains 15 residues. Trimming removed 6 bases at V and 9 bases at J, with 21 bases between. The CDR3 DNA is TGTGCCAGCAGCACTACAGGGTTTGTGGTAGGCACCATATATTTT. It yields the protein CASSTTGFVVGTIYF.

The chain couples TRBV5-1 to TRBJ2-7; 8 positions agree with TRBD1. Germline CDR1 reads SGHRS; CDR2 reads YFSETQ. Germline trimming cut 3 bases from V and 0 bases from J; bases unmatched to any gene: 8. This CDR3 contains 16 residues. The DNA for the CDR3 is TGCGCCAGCAGCTCCAACCCAGGGGGCATCTCCTACGAGCAGTACTTC. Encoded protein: CASSSNPGGISYEQYF.

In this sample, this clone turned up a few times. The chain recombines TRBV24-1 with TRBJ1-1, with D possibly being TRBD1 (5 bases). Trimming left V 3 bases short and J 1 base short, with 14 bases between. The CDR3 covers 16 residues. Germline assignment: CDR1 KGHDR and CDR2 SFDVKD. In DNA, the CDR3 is TGTGCCACCAGTGATCATCGGGTAGGGGAGAACACTGAAGCTTTCTTT. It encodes CATSDHRVGENTEAFF.

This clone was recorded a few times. As DNA, the CDR3 is TGTGCCAGCAGCCTCCCCGGAGAGATGGCCTACAATGAGCAGTTCTTC. Its protein is CASSLPGEMAYNEQFF. V and J are TRBV7-3 and TRBJ2-1; D not certain. The V gene's germline CDR1 is SGHTA and CDR2 FQGTGA. V lost 5 bases, J lost 2 bases, and 16 bases lay in between. The CDR3 spans 16 residues.

In DNA form, the CDR3 reads TGCGCCAGCAGCTTGCAGGGGTCGGCCTACGAGCAGTACTTC. Protein: CASSLQGSAYEQYF. The J gene is TRBJ2-7, the V gene TRBV5-1; tentative D call: TRBD1 (6 bases). The ends were cut back, 1 base at V and 2 bases at J, with 10 bases in the middle. This CDR3 spans 14 amino acids. Germline V gives CDR1 SGHRS, CDR2 YFSETQ.

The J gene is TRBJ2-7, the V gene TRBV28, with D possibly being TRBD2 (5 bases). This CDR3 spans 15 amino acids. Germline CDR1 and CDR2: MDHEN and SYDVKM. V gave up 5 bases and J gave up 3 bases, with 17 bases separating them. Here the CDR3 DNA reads TGTGCCAGCAGTCCACTCGGGGTCGGAGTCTACGAGCAGTACTTC. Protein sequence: CASSPLGVGVYEQYF.

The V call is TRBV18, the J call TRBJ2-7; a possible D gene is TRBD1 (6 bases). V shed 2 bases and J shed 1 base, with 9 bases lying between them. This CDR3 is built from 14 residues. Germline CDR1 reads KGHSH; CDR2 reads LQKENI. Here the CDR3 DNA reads TGTGCCAGCTCACCAATTGACAGGTCCTACGAGCAGTACTTC. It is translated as CASSPIDRSYEQYF. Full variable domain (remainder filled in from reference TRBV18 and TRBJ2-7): NAGVMQNPRHLVRRRGQEARLRCSPMKGHSHVYWYRQLPEEGLKFMVYLQKENIIDESGMPKERFSAEFPKEGPSILRIQQVVRGDSAAYFCASSPIDRSYEQYFGPGTRLTVT.

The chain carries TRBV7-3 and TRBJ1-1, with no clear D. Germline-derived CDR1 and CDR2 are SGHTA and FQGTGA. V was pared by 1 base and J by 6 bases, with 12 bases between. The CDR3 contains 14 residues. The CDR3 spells CASSLIAGLSEAFF. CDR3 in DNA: TGTGCCAGCAGCTTAATAGCGGGCCTATCTGAAGCTTTCTTT.

CDR3: CAWIPSSSYNEQFF. The CDR3 bases are TGTGCCTGGATCCCCTCTAGCTCCTACAATGAGCAGTTCTTC. This chain connects TRBV30 to TRBJ2-1; D gene ambiguous. This CDR3 contains 14 residues. V gave up 4 bases and J gave up 0 bases, with 10 bases separating them. Germline V gene lookup returns CDR1 GTSNPN and CDR2 SVGIG (reference sequence).

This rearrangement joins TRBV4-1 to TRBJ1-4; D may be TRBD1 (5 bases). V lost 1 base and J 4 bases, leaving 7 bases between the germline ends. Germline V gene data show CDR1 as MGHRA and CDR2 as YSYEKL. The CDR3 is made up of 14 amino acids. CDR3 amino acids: CASSQVGVNEKLFF. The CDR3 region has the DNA TGCGCCAGCAGCCAAGTAGGGGTTAATGAAAAACTGTTTTTT.